This passage covers 16 T cell receptor beta chains from one sample sequenced in a study of T cells after yellow fever vaccination (dated by TCRdb to between 2018 and 2020). Libraries came from 5' RACE. These reads were obtained on an Illumina HiSeq 2500. TCRdb trimmed public reads at Q25 via fastp, called clones via MiXCR and kept in-frame beta chains. Merged by CDR3 protein, the rows form single entries marked with the most common genes and DNA. The sample table lists fewer than 400,000 distinct CDR3 sequences, 6% to 8% of them with a count of one. Around 16% of the sample rests with the top ten. Per the publication, the treatment or condition label means: live attenuated yellow fever vaccine strain. Sequenced here: PBMCs, sampled 5 days after the yellow fever booster vaccination. These receptors originate from a man aged 25-45 years who received the YFV17D yellow fever vaccine.

This clonotype was found a few times. The chain carries TRBV19 and TRBJ2-5; D is ambiguous. V lost 1 base and J 5 bases, leaving 11 bases between the germline ends. Germline V gene sequence: CDR1 LNHDA, CDR2 SQIVND (reference sequence). The CDR3 covers 14 residues. CDR3 nucleotides: TGTGCCAGTAGTATAGGAGGTCGGATGGAGACCCAGTACTTC. As protein: CASSIGGRMETQYF.

This clonotype was observed a few times. The V and J genes are TRBV7-9 and TRBJ1-5; 9 bases map to TRBD1. CDR1 and CDR2 (germline): SEHNR, FQNEAQ (reference sequence). The CDR3 sequence is 15 residues long. J was trimmed by 7 bases and V by 1 base; bases with no gene match: 5. The CDR3, as DNA: TGTGCCAGCAGCTTAGAGGGACAGGGCTGGCAGCCCCAGCATTTT. Translating it yields CASSLEGQGWQPQHF.

The V and J genes are TRBV20-1 and TRBJ2-7, with D hard to call. The germline gives CDR1 DFQATT, CDR2 SNEGSKA (reference sequence). V was shortened by 3 bases and J by 3 bases, with 15 bases between the two germline ends. This CDR3 is 14 amino acids long. The CDR3 protein is CSASSQGLDYEQYF. The CDR3 DNA reads as TGCAGTGCTAGCTCACAAGGTTTAGACTACGAGCAGTACTTC.

This clonotype was seen a few times. V usage is TRBV11-2 and J usage is TRBJ2-1; no clear D gene. This CDR3 is 17 amino acids long. V was shortened by 0 bases and J by 0 bases, with 12 bases between the two germline ends. CDR1 is SGHAT, CDR2 FQNNGV, per germline. CDR3 amino acids: CASSLDRVQSSYNEQFF. The DNA of the CDR3 is TGTGCCAGCAGCTTAGATCGGGTCCAAAGCTCCTACAATGAGCAGTTCTTC.

The chain combines TRBV6-5 with TRBJ1-2; no clear D gene. V lost 3 bases and J lost 2, with 7 bases in between. The CDR3 covers 13 residues. The V gene's germline CDR1 is MNHEY and CDR2 SVGAGI. The CDR3 reads CASSYSQNYGYTF. The CDR3 DNA reads as TGTGCCAGCAGTTATAGTCAGAACTATGGCTACACCTTC.

This clonotype was recorded a few times. The chain is built from TRBV20-1 and TRBJ2-7; no definite D call. This CDR3 has 13 residues. Per germline, CDR1 DFQATT and CDR2 SNEGSKA (reference sequence). V was shortened by 6 bases and J by 2 bases, with 14 bases between the two germline ends. CDR3 region: CSATRPETYEQYF. The CDR3 DNA sequence: TGCAGTGCCACGCGCCCTGAAACCTACGAGCAGTACTTC.

Details on this clonotype: A clone one base away is much larger, so this may be a read error. The rearrangement links TRBV20-1 to TRBJ2-7; D unclear. The germline V gene has CDR1 DFQATT and CDR2 SNEGSKA (reference sequence). The CDR3 is 16 amino acids. The CDR3 is CCARARFELATYEQYF. The DNA for the CDR3 is TGCTGTGCTAGAGCGAGGTTTGAACTCGCCACATACGAGCAGTACTTC.

The chain is built from TRBV6-1 and TRBJ2-7; TRBD1 or TRBD2 may be the D gene (6 bases each). Germline assignment: CDR1 MNHNS and CDR2 SASEGT. Trimming removed 2 bases at V and 3 bases at J, with 14 bases between. The CDR3 has 15 residues. The CDR3 loop reads CASSEYGGQNYEQYF. The CDR3 nucleotides read TGTGCCAGCAGTGAATACGGGGGACAAAACTACGAGCAGTACTTC.

In its sample, this clonotype was seen many times. V gene TRBV28 combines with J gene TRBJ2-5; TRBD1 agrees at 7 bases. This CDR3 is 13 amino acids long. Germline values: CDR1 MDHEN, CDR2 SYDVKM. V shed 6 bases and J 4 bases; nucleotides not matched to a gene: 5. CDR3 in DNA: TGTGCCAGCAGCAAACCAGGGGGAGAGACCCAGTACTTC. This gives the protein CASSKPGGETQYF.

This clonotype was detected only a few times. The gene calls are TRBV15 and TRBJ2-1; D may match TRBD1 or TRBD2 (7 bases each). The CDR3 contains 17 residues. Germline-derived CDR1 and CDR2 are LNHNV and YYDKDF (reference sequence). V lost 5 bases, J lost 5 bases, and 22 bases lay in between. CDR3 protein: CATSHSRGGPDHNEQFF. DNA of the CDR3: TGTGCCACCAGCCACTCCAGGGGGGGCCCGGACCACAATGAGCAGTTCTTC.

Note on this clonotype: One junction end does not reproduce the germline sequence, and a read error may be involved. This chain links TRBV20-1 with TRBJ2-7; TRBD2 agrees at 8 bases. This CDR3 region has 18 residues. CDR1 DFQATT and CDR2 SNEGSKA come from the germline V gene (reference sequence). The CDR3 here is CCARGEGVSSGDRYEQYF. DNA of the CDR3: TGCTGTGCTAGAGGTGAAGGGGTTAGTAGCGGGGATCGCTACGAGCAGTACTTC.

This chain connects TRBV6-1 to TRBJ2-3; 9 nucleotides line up with TRBD2. The V segment lost 7 bases and the J segment 2 bases; nucleotides outside the gene matches: 7. Germline V gene sequence: CDR1 MNHNS, CDR2 SASEGT. The CDR3 runs 15 residues. CDR3 in amino acids: CASKTSGIYTDTQYF. The DNA of the CDR3 is TGTGCCAGCAAGACTAGCGGCATTTACACAGATACGCAGTATTTT.

This clonotype was recorded a few times. The CDR3 DNA reads TGCAGTGCTAGAGCAAGCGGGAGGGGCTACAATGAGCAGTTCTTC. Protein: CSARASGRGYNEQFF. V and J are TRBV20-1 and TRBJ2-1; 10 bases are a match to TRBD2. Germline CDR1 reads DFQATT; CDR2 reads SNEGSKA (reference sequence). V lost 1 base to trimming and J lost 3 bases; unmatched junction nucleotides: 3. This CDR3 is 15 amino acids long.

The chain carries TRBV5-4 and TRBJ1-2, with D unclear. With 1 base removed from V and 8 bases from J, the gap between germline ends came to 12 bases. This CDR3 comprises 13 residues. The germline V gene encodes CDR1 SGHNT and CDR2 YYREEE (reference sequence). In DNA form, the CDR3 reads TGTGCCAGCAGCTTGAGACCTGGAGAGGGCTACACCTTC. This sequence encodes CASSLRPGEGYTF.

The chain recombines TRBV7-2 with TRBJ2-1; D gene unclear. The CDR3 totals 15 residues. The germline CDR1 and CDR2 sequences are SGHTA and FQGNSA. V was clipped by 1 base and J by 8 bases, with 15 bases between them. DNA for the CDR3: TGTGCCAGCAGCTTAGGTGGCAGGTCCTTCGATGAGCAGTTCTTC. Protein product: CASSLGGRSFDEQFF.

This chain connects TRBV18 to TRBJ2-6, with TRBD1 matching 9 bases. This CDR3 has 17 amino acids. After removal of 5 bases from V and 0 bases from J, the junction contained 5 bases not matched to a gene. Germline CDR1 is KGHSH and CDR2 is LQKENI. The CDR3 reads CASSWGQGTSGANVLTF. DNA of the CDR3: TGTGCCAGCTCATGGGGACAGGGAACCTCTGGGGCCAACGTCCTGACTTTC. The full variable domain, its missing parts supplied by reference TRBV18 and TRBJ2-6, is NAGVMQNPRHLVRRRGQEARLRCSPMKGHSHVYWYRQLPEEGLKFMVYLQKENIIDESGMPKERFSAEFPKEGPSILRIQQVVRGDSAAYFCASSWGQGTSGANVLTFGAGSRLTVL.